These 22 T cell receptor beta chains share one sample of origin, sequenced in a study of T cell changes during pregnancy in multiple sclerosis (dated by TCRdb to the late 2010s). Receptor libraries were prepared by the immunoSEQ multiplex PCR assay. Held by TCRdb, this immuneACCESS table contains in-frame sequences only and omits some clones. Under half of the omission traces to an unresolved V gene where checked; the cause of the rest is unknown. A total of fewer than 60,000 clones appear in this sample, roughly nine tenths of them only once. The biggest ten clones account for roughly 10% of the sample. The sequences come from CD8+ T cells from peripheral blood mononuclear cells, collected after pregnancy. The source of these receptors is a female donor with multiple sclerosis, enrolled in a pregnancy study.

The rearrangement joins TRBV2 to TRBJ1-1; TRBD1 is a possible D gene (6 bases). This CDR3 has 12 amino acids. Germline-derived CDR1 and CDR2 are SNHLY and FYNNEI. The germline V and J ends were trimmed by 5 bases and 6 bases, with 10 bases remaining between them. The CDR3 is CASSLDSPEAFF. In DNA form, the CDR3 reads TGTGCCAGCAGTCTGGACAGTCCTGAAGCTTTCTTT.

The rearrangement uses TRBV27 and TRBJ1-5; weak D call: TRBD1 (6 bases). V dropped 2 bases and J dropped 2 bases, with 19 bases sitting between them. Germline CDR1 reads MNHEY; CDR2 reads SMNVEV (reference sequence). This CDR3 is built from 18 residues. The CDR3 bases are TGTGCCAGCAGTTTAGACCGACGGGACACCTATGGCAATCAGCCCCAGCATTTT. Its protein is CASSLDRRDTYGNQPQHF.

The chain uses TRBV4-1 and TRBJ2-7, with 7 bases identical to TRBD1. The J segment lost 3 bases and the V segment lost 0 bases, leaving 2 bases of the junction unmatched. This CDR3 contains 14 residues. Germline V lookup: CDR1 MGHRA, CDR2 YSYEKL. The CDR3 loop is CASSQEGDSYEQYF. CDR3 nucleotide sequence: TGCGCCAGCAGCCAAGAAGGGGACAGCTACGAGCAGTACTTC.

In its sample, this clone was seen once. This sequence joins TRBV18 and TRBJ2-2; D perhaps matches TRBD2 (5 bases). V gave up 11 bases and J gave up 0 bases, with 19 bases separating them. The germline CDR1 and CDR2 sequences are KGHSH and LQKENI. This CDR3 is built from 16 residues. The CDR3 loop reads CAGSQTGTANTGELFF. DNA for the CDR3: TGTGCCGGTTCCCAGACGGGAACTGCGAACACCGGGGAGCTGTTTTTT.

V and J are TRBV4-1 and TRBJ2-5; 10 bases align to TRBD2. The CDR3 is 17 residues long. The V gene end was trimmed by 3 bases and the J gene end by 6 bases; junction bases not matched to a gene: 13. The germline V gene encodes CDR1 MGHRA and CDR2 YSYEKL. The CDR3 nucleotides read TGCGCCAGCAGCCAGCACCATCCAGCGGGGGGGCCGAAGACCCAGTACTTC. Translating it yields CASSQHHPAGGPKTQYF.

This rearrangement joins TRBV7-9 to TRBJ1-6, with D possibly matching TRBD1 (5 bases). From germline, CDR1 is SEHNR and CDR2 FQNEAQ (reference sequence). Trimming pared 1 base from V and 9 bases from J, leaving 16 bases between. CDR3 size: 16 residues. This CDR3 reads CASSLVESVRVSPLHF. CDR3 nucleotide sequence: TGTGCCAGCAGCTTAGTGGAGTCGGTCAGGGTTTCACCCCTCCACTTT.

Here the CDR3 reads CSVESSGGAEPGYNEQFF. The CDR3 DNA reads as TGCAGCGTTGAATCGAGCGGGGGGGCCGAACCGGGCTACAATGAGCAGTTCTTC. This chain connects TRBV29-1 to TRBJ2-1, with 10 nucleotides matching TRBD2. This CDR3 comprises 18 residues. V lost 2 bases to trimming and J lost 3 bases; unmatched junction nucleotides: 13. The germline V gene has CDR1 SQVTM and CDR2 ANQGSEA.

V usage is TRBV29-1 and J usage is TRBJ2-2; 11 bases match TRBD1. With 6 bases clipped from V and 3 bases from J, the junction kept 6 bases outside the gene matches. This CDR3 comprises 15 residues. Germline assignment: CDR1 SQVTM and CDR2 ANQGSEA. This CDR3 is CSVPRTGGDTGELFF. In nucleotides, the CDR3 is TGCAGCGTCCCTCGGACAGGGGGCGACACCGGGGAGCTGTTTTTT.

This clone turned up a few times. The chain joins TRBV2 to TRBJ2-1, with 10 bases matching TRBD1. This CDR3 has 15 amino acids. Germline V gene sequence: CDR1 SNHLY, CDR2 FYNNEI. V was clipped by 6 bases and J by 3 bases; unmatched bases: 5. The CDR3 sequence is CASRVGQGDYNEQFF. CDR3 sequence (DNA): TGTGCCAGCAGGGTCGGACAGGGGGACTACAATGAGCAGTTCTTC. The full variable domain, its missing parts supplied by reference TRBV2 and TRBJ2-1, is EPEVTQTPSHQVTQMGQEVILRCVPISNHLYFYWYRQILGQKVEFLVSFYNNEISEKSEIFDDQFSVERPDGSNFTLKIRSTKLEDSAMYFCASRVGQGDYNEQFFGPGTRLTVL.

The genes are TRBV5-1 and TRBJ2-1; TRBD2 aligns across 12 bases. The CDR3 length is 14 residues. Germline-derived CDR1 and CDR2 are SGHRS and YFSETQ. V gave up 1 base and J gave up 14 bases; unmatched junction bases: 7. CDR3 loop: CASSLSRASGGEFF. In nucleotides, the CDR3 is TGCGCCAGCAGCTTGTCGCGGGCTAGCGGGGGGGAGTTCTTC.

The chain carries TRBV25-1 and TRBJ1-1, with no clear D. Trimming pared 4 bases from V and 1 base from J, leaving 7 bases between. The CDR3 is 13 amino acids. Per germline, CDR1 MGHDK and CDR2 SYGVNS. The CDR3 sequence is CASSAGWNTEAFF. As DNA, the CDR3 is TGTGCCAGCAGTGCGGGATGGAACACTGAAGCTTTCTTT.

The chain combines TRBV6-5 with TRBJ2-7; 11 nucleotides line up with TRBD1. The germline gives CDR1 MNHEY, CDR2 SVGAGI. V dropped 6 bases and J dropped 2; count of bases not matched to a gene: 3. This CDR3 region has 14 residues. CDR3 sequence: CASSLGQGAYEQYF. DNA for the CDR3: TGTGCCAGCAGCCTGGGACAGGGGGCCTACGAGCAGTACTTC.

This sequence joins TRBV5-6 and TRBJ1-1; 8 bases match TRBD1. Per the germline V gene, CDR1 is SGHDT and CDR2 is YYEEEE. The CDR3 runs to 16 residues. Trimming cost V 0 bases and J 3 bases; bases outside gene matches: 7. The CDR3 coding sequence is TGTGCCAGCAGCTTGGCTTGGACAGGGCTGGACACTGAAGCTTTCTTT. Residues: CASSLAWTGLDTEAFF.

The rearrangement uses TRBV9 and TRBJ2-3; TRBD2 agrees at 15 bases. This CDR3 region has 15 residues. The germline V gene has CDR1 SGDLS and CDR2 YYNGEE. J lost 7 bases, V lost 4 bases, and 4 bases had no gene match. The CDR3 DNA reads TGTGCCAGCAGCAATGGGACTAGCGGGGGGTATACGCAGTATTTT. Encoded protein: CASSNGTSGGYTQYF.

The chain is built from TRBV5-4 and TRBJ1-6; 9 bases fit TRBD1. Germline CDR1 is SGHNT and CDR2 is YYREEE (reference sequence). CDR3 length: 14 amino acids. J was trimmed by 10 bases and V by 2 bases; bases with no gene match: 4. The CDR3 is CASSFTGGESPLHF. CDR3 sequence (DNA): TGTGCCAGCAGCTTCACAGGGGGCGAATCACCCCTCCACTTT.

The chain links TRBV5-1 to TRBJ2-5, with 10 bases fitting TRBD2. The germline CDR1 and CDR2 sequences are SGHRS and YFSETQ. The CDR3 runs 16 residues. The V and J ends lost 0 bases and 4 bases, in that order; junction bases with no gene match: 6. The DNA for the CDR3 is TGCGCCAGCAGCTTGGGAGCGGGGGGGCCACTAGAGACCCAGTACTTC. As protein: CASSLGAGGPLETQYF.

V usage is TRBV6-5 and J usage is TRBJ1-4; D gene ambiguous. This CDR3 region has 16 residues. V was trimmed by 4 bases and J by 10 bases, leaving 22 bases between them. Germline V gene lookup returns CDR1 MNHEY and CDR2 SVGAGI. The CDR3 nucleotides read TGTGCCAGCAGTTCCTCGAAGCACGGACTCATCGGAAAACTGTTTTTT. Amino acids: CASSSSKHGLIGKLFF.

The rearrangement joins TRBV6-1 to TRBJ2-7; 11 nucleotides line up with TRBD2. The CDR3 totals 16 residues. The V gene's germline CDR1 is MNHNS and CDR2 SASEGT. The trim removed 1 base at V and 5 bases at J, leaving 7 bases unmatched. Here the CDR3 DNA reads TGTGCCAGCAGTGAAGAGCTAGCGGGGGGCAGGGACGAGCAGTACTTC. Amino acids: CASSEELAGGRDEQYF.

The chain is built from TRBV9 and TRBJ1-4; no clear D gene. From germline, CDR1 is SGDLS and CDR2 YYNGEE. The CDR3 covers 13 residues. V lost 0 bases to trimming and J lost 8 bases, with 8 bases between them. DNA of the CDR3: TGTGCCAGCAGCGTAGGCGCGGGGGAAAAACTGTTTTTT. It is translated as CASSVGAGEKLFF.

The rearrangement uses TRBV2 and TRBJ1-5; D is ambiguous. V lost 3 bases and J lost 4, with 10 bases in between. The germline CDR1 and CDR2 sequences are SNHLY and FYNNEI. This CDR3 has 14 amino acids. In DNA, the CDR3 is TGTGCCAGCAGTGAGCCAGGAGGAAATCAGCCCCAGCATTTT. It codes for CASSEPGGNQPQHF.

This sequence joins TRBV2 and TRBJ2-7, with D perhaps TRBD2 (5 bases). Trimming took 4 bases from V and 3 from J, leaving 7 bases between them. Germline V gene data show CDR1 as SNHLY and CDR2 as FYNNEI. The CDR3 length is 12 residues. The CDR3 nucleotides are TGTGCCAGCAGTGCTGGAGGCTACGAGCAGTACTTC. This encodes CASSAGGYEQYF.

The J gene is TRBJ2-1, the V gene TRBV29-1; maybe TRBD1 (6 bases). CDR3 size: 11 residues. V gave up 7 bases and J gave up 6 bases, with 10 bases separating them. Germline CDR1 reads SQVTM; CDR2 reads ANQGSEA. CDR3 loop: CSADRFNEQFF. In DNA, the CDR3 is TGCAGCGCGGACAGATTCAATGAGCAGTTCTTC.